The 25 T cell receptor beta chains in this list originate from one sample, sequenced in a study of neurological immune-mediated disorders. TCRdb itself ran the 5' RACE reads through MiXCR, one entry per CDR3 protein. In the table there are under 50,000 distinct CDR3 sequences, about 25% of which are singletons. Sequencing was carried out using PBMCs. These receptor sequences come from a woman between 65 and 79 years old in good health.

This clonotype appeared many times. V and J are TRBV5-1 and TRBJ2-1; D assignment may be TRBD1 or TRBD2 (5 bases each). Trimming pared 7 bases from V and 0 bases from J, leaving 8 bases between. This CDR3 contains 13 residues. CDR1 SGHRS and CDR2 YFSETQ come from the germline V gene. Written as DNA, the CDR3 is TGCGCCAGCGGGACCCTCTCCTACAATGAGCAGTTCTTC. Amino acid sequence: CASGTLSYNEQFF.

This clonotype was detected ten times or more. The chain has TRBV10-3 and TRBJ2-7, with 7 bases matching TRBD2. Germline V gene sequence: CDR1 ENHRY, CDR2 SYGVKD. CDR3 length: 15 residues. The trim removed 10 bases at V and 4 bases at J, leaving 16 bases unmatched. The CDR3 reads CATSPNPGLSYEQYF. In nucleotides, the CDR3 is TGTGCCACCTCCCCGAATCCGGGACTAAGTTACGAGCAGTACTTC.

The rearrangement links TRBV20-1 to TRBJ2-5; 7 positions match TRBD1. Germline trimming cut 0 bases from V and 2 bases from J; bases unmatched to any gene: 6. The CDR3 consists of 15 residues. Looked up from germline, CDR1 is DFQATT and CDR2 is SNEGSKA (reference sequence). CDR3 nucleotide sequence: TGCAGTGCTAGAGATATGGACAGGTCGCAAGAGACCCAGTACTTC. As protein: CSARDMDRSQETQYF.

This clonotype was counted many times. This chain joins TRBV7-9 and TRBJ2-3; TRBD1 might be the D (5 bases). Germline values: CDR1 SEHNR, CDR2 FQNEAQ (reference sequence). Trimming took off 8 bases at V and 8 bases at J, with 14 bases between the two ends. This CDR3 has 12 residues. The CDR3 DNA follows: TGTGCCAGCGGGGCGGCCCCTGTTACGCAGTATTTT. Amino acids: CASGAAPVTQYF.

This clonotype ranks as medium-sized. This chain uses TRBV6-5 with TRBJ2-6; D is possibly TRBD1 (5 bases). Looked up from germline, CDR1 is MNHEY and CDR2 is SVGAGI. Deletions cut 8 bases from V and 2 bases from J, with 13 bases between. There are 15 residues in the CDR3. The CDR3 sequence is CASRSRVAGANVLTF. The CDR3 bases are TGTGCCAGCCGCTCCAGGGTGGCTGGGGCCAACGTCCTGACTTTC.

This clonotype appeared a single time. The rearrangement uses TRBV24-1 and TRBJ2-2, with 7 bases identical to TRBD2. Germline V CDR1 and CDR2: KGHDR, SFDVKD. CDR3 length: 18 amino acids. Trimming removed 0 bases from V and 0 bases from J; junction bases left unmatched: 6. The CDR3 loop is CATSDLGLAAPNTGELFF. The CDR3 region has the DNA TGTGCCACCAGTGATTTGGGGCTAGCGGCCCCGAACACCGGGGAGCTGTTTTTT.

This clonotype was seen many times. CDR3: CSQIRTTPTAKNIQYF. The CDR3 region has the DNA TGCAGCCAGATTAGGACTACTCCTACGGCCAAAAACATTCAGTACTTC. The chain couples TRBV20-1 to TRBJ2-4; a possible D gene is TRBD2 (6 bases). The CDR3 is 16 amino acids. CDR1 and CDR2 from the germline V gene are DFQATT and SNEGSKA (reference sequence).

This clonotype has a count of ten or more. This chain connects TRBV7-2 to TRBJ1-2; tentative D call: TRBD1 (6 bases). V lost 5 bases to trimming and J lost 5 bases, with 15 bases between them. CDR1 and CDR2 from the germline V gene are SGHTA and FQGNSA. The CDR3 covers 14 residues. CDR3 sequence: CASSQTRQDYGYTF. The CDR3 region has the DNA TGTGCCAGCAGCCAAACCAGACAGGATTATGGCTACACCTTC.

This clonotype has just a few counts. The J gene is TRBJ2-3, the V gene TRBV7-2, with TRBD2 matching 10 bases. The germline CDR1 and CDR2 sequences are SGHTA and FQGNSA. There are 14 residues in the CDR3. J was trimmed by 5 bases and V by 3 bases; bases with no gene match: 2. The CDR3 DNA reads TGTGCCAGCAGCTTTAGACTAGCGGGAGATACGCAGTATTTT. It yields the protein CASSFRLAGDTQYF.

This clonotype has at least ten counts. This chain uses TRBV25-1 with TRBJ2-2; D ambiguous. Germline V gene data show CDR1 as MGHDK and CDR2 as SYGVNS. The V gene lost 3 bases and the J gene lost 8 bases, with 10 bases spanning the gap. The length of the CDR3 is 13 residues. The CDR3 DNA reads as TGTGCCAGCAGTGATCCCTATCAGGGGGAGCTGTTTTTT. Its translation is CASSDPYQGELFF. Combining the CDR3 with reference TRBV25-1 and TRBJ2-2 gives the whole variable domain EADIYQTPRYLVIGTGKKITLECSQTMGHDKMYWYQQDPGMELHLIHYSYGVNSTEKGDLSSESTVSRIRTEHFPLTLESARPSHTSQYLCASSDPYQGELFFGEGSRLTVL.

This clonotype appeared a few times. This chain uses TRBV5-1 with TRBJ1-4; D ambiguous. This CDR3 has 14 residues. Deletions cut 1 base from V and 8 bases from J, with 12 bases between. Germline V gives CDR1 SGHRS, CDR2 YFSETQ. Written as DNA, the CDR3 is TGCGCCAGCAGCTTGACGGCAAGTGGAGAAAAACTGTTTTTT. The encoded protein is CASSLTASGEKLFF.

This clonotype has ten or more counts. V gene TRBV28 combines with J gene TRBJ2-1, with 7 bases fitting TRBD2. The CDR3 contains 15 residues. The germline V gene encodes CDR1 MDHEN and CDR2 SYDVKM. After removal of 2 bases from V and 7 bases from J, the junction contained 8 bases not matched to a gene. CDR3: CASSLAGDMRNEQFF. CDR3 coding DNA: TGTGCCAGCAGTTTAGCGGGAGATATGAGAAATGAGCAGTTCTTC. The whole variable domain, filled in from reference TRBV28 and TRBJ2-1, reads DVKVTQSSRYLVKRTGEKVFLECVQDMDHENMFWYRQDPGLGLRLIYFSYDVKMKEKGDIPEGYSVSREKKERFSLILESASTNQTSMYLCASSLAGDMRNEQFFGPGTRLTVL.

This clonotype has just one count. The chain has TRBV3-1 and TRBJ1-2, with D tentatively TRBD1 (5 bases). The V end lost 4 bases, the J end lost 6 bases, and 9 bases lay between the germline ends. Germline V gene sequence: CDR1 LGHDT, CDR2 YNNKEL (reference sequence). The CDR3 has 12 residues. The CDR3 DNA follows: TGTGCCAGCAGCCGAGACAGCCATGGCTACACCTTC. It translates to CASSRDSHGYTF.

The J gene is TRBJ2-3, the V gene TRBV12-3 or TRBV12-4, with 12 bases that match TRBD2. J was trimmed by 4 bases and V by 6 bases; bases with no gene match: 8. This CDR3 has 16 amino acids. The CDR3 loop reads CASSKTSGGGADTQYF. The DNA of the CDR3 is TGTGCCAGCAGCAAGACTAGCGGGGGAGGCGCAGATACGCAGTATTTT.

This clonotype showed up just once. The V gene is TRBV12-3 or TRBV12-4, the J gene TRBJ2-1; D remains ambiguous. The CDR3 loop spans 12 amino acids. Trimming removed 6 bases at V and 10 bases at J, with 13 bases between. This chain's CDR3 is CASSLSPHEQFF. For the CDR3, the DNA is TGTGCCAGCAGCCTTAGTCCCCACGAGCAGTTCTTC.

In its sample, this clonotype was seen many times. The chain recombines TRBV20-1 with TRBJ2-5, with D maybe TRBD1 (6 bases). Germline CDR1 is DFQATT and CDR2 is SNEGSKA (reference sequence). The CDR3 extends over 14 amino acids. With 3 bases removed from V and 5 bases from J, the gap between germline ends came to 16 bases. CDR3 sequence (DNA): TGCAGTGCTAGTTCCGGACAGAGGGCCGAGACCCAGTACTTC. Its protein is CSASSGQRAETQYF.

Only one count was recorded for this clonotype. V is TRBV5-1 and J is TRBJ1-5, with a weak D call TRBD1 (5 bases). V was cut by 5 bases and J by 4 bases, with 13 bases left in between. CDR1 SGHRS and CDR2 YFSETQ come from the germline V gene. There are 14 residues in the CDR3. CDR3 in DNA: TGCGCCAGCAGTCAGGGTGCCGGAAATCAGCCCCAGCATTTT. This translates into CASSQGAGNQPQHF.

This clonotype was recorded at least ten times. The J gene is TRBJ2-4, the V gene TRBV20-1; D uncertain. Germline values: CDR1 DFQATT, CDR2 SNEGSKA (reference sequence). The CDR3 length is 13 residues. V lost 4 bases and J 0 bases, leaving 7 bases between the germline ends. Here the CDR3 reads CSAMSVAKNIQYF. The DNA of the CDR3 is TGCAGTGCTATGTCCGTAGCCAAAAACATTCAGTACTTC.

CDR3 protein: CASSEATAEAFF. CDR3 DNA: TGCGCCAGCAGTGAGGCGACAGCGGAAGCTTTCTTT. The rearrangement joins TRBV10-2 to TRBJ1-1; D might be TRBD1 (5 bases). Germline V gene sequence: CDR1 WSHSY, CDR2 SAAADI. V lost 2 bases and J 8 bases, leaving 9 bases between the germline ends. The CDR3 has 12 amino acids.

This clonotype was seen a handful of times. The chain couples TRBV20-1 to TRBJ1-2, with 7 bases fitting TRBD1. Germline V gives CDR1 DFQATT, CDR2 SNEGSKA (reference sequence). Trimming removed 3 bases from V and 12 bases from J; junction bases left unmatched: 13. The CDR3 has 13 residues. The CDR3 nucleotides are TGCAGTGCTAGGAGGACAGGCTCCCGCTTCGACACCTTC. Its protein product is CSARRTGSRFDTF.

The sample holds many counts of this clonotype. J is TRBJ2-7 and V is TRBV20-1, with a possible D match to TRBD2 (6 bases). CDR3 size: 15 residues. With 2 bases removed from V and 0 bases from J, the gap between germline ends came to 14 bases. Looked up from germline, CDR1 is DFQATT and CDR2 is SNEGSKA (reference sequence). CDR3 in DNA: TGCAGTGCTAGACTTCCTAGCGTGAGCTCCTACGAGCAGTACTTC. It encodes CSARLPSVSSYEQYF.

This clonotype was observed a single time. The V and J genes are TRBV5-1 and TRBJ2-1, with 13 bases matching TRBD2. Germline values: CDR1 SGHRS, CDR2 YFSETQ. J gave up 4 bases and V 5 bases, and 9 bases lay outside the gene matches. This CDR3 region has 17 residues. Here the CDR3 reads CASRPTSGGVRYNEQFF. The CDR3, as DNA: TGCGCCAGCAGGCCCACTAGCGGGGGGGTACGGTACAATGAGCAGTTCTTC.

This clonotype was observed at least ten times. J is TRBJ2-5 and V is TRBV5-5; D not certain. The CDR3 is made up of 15 amino acids. Deletions cut 5 bases from V and 8 bases from J, with 22 bases between. Germline assignment: CDR1 SGHKS and CDR2 YYEKEE (reference sequence). This CDR3 reads CASSMVGGIRETQYF. CDR3 nucleotide sequence: TGTGCCAGCAGTATGGTGGGCGGAATAAGAGAAACCCAGTACTTC.

The J gene is TRBJ2-5, the V gene TRBV7-2, with 10 bases fitting TRBD2. Germline assignment: CDR1 SGHTA and CDR2 FQGNSA. Germline trimming cut 3 bases from V and 5 bases from J; bases unmatched to any gene: 3. CDR3 length equals 14 residues. This CDR3 is CASSFRTSGETQYF. Written as DNA, the CDR3 is TGTGCCAGCAGCTTCCGGACTAGCGGCGAGACCCAGTACTTC.

This clonotype was detected ten times or more. The CDR3 sequence is CASATVKDGYTF. As DNA, the CDR3 is TGTGCCAGCGCAACAGTTAAGGATGGCTACACCTTC. The chain combines TRBV21-1 with TRBJ1-2. TRBV21-1 is recorded as a pseudogene. This CDR3 is 12 amino acids long.